This entry describes one TCR beta chain. The data are from a study of shared T cell receptors in the human thymus. With V trimmed by 6 bases and J by 5 bases, 8 bases remained unmatched. There are 15 residues in the CDR3. Germline CDR1 MNHNS, CDR2 SASEGT. Profiling relied on immunoSEQ multiplex PCR, and the TCRdb table lists in-frame clones only, not all of them. The repertoire holds hundreds of thousands of clones, with 87% as singletons. These data also formed part of another study, on human thymus T cells. That source adds: Samples came from healthy Finnish infants during open corrective cardiac surgery. The source of the thymus tissue was resections taken during corrective heart surgery. Seemingly biased V and J gene usage marked thymic and blood repertoires. Unrelated people showed highly overlapping thymic repertoires, related research reported.

The gene calls are TRBV6-1 and TRBJ1-1, with 11 bases identical to TRBD1. Material: thymocytes. The TCR sequence derives from a boy in the first two years of life with a congenital heart defect. The CDR3 nucleotides read TGTGCCAGCAGGAGGAAGGACAGGGGGCGAACTGAAGCTTTCTTT. Translating gives CASRRKDRGRTEAFF.